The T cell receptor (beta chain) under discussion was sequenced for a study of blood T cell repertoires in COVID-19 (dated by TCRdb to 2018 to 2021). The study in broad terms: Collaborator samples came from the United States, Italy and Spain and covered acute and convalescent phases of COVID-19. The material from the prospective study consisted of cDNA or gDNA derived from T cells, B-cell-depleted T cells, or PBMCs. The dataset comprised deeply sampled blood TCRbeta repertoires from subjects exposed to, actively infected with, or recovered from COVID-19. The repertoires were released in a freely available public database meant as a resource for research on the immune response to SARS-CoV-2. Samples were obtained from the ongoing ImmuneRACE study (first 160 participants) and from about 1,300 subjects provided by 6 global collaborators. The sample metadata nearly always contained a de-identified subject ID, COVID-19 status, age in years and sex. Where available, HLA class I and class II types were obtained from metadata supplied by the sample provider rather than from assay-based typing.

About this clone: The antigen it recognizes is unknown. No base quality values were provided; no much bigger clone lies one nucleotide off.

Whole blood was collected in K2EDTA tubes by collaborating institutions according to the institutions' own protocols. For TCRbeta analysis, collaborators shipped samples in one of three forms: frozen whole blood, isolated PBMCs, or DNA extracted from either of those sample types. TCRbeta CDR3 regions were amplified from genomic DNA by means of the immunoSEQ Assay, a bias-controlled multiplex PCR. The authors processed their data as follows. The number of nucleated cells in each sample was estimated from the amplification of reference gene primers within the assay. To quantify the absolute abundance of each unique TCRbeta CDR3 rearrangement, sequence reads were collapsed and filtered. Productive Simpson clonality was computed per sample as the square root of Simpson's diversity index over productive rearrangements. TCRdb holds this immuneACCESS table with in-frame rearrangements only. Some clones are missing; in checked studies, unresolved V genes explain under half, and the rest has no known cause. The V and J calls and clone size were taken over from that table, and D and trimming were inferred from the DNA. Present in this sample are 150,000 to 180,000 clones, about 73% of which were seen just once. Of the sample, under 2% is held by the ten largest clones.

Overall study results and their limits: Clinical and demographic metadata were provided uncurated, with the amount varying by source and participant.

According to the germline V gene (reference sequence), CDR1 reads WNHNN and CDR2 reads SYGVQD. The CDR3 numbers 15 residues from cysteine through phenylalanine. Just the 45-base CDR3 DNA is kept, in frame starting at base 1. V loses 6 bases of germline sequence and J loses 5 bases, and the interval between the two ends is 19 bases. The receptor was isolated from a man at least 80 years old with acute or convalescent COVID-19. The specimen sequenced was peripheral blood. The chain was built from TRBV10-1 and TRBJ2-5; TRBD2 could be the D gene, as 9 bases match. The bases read TGCGCCAGCAGCGACAGGGGACTAGCAGGGGAGACCCAGTACTTC. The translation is CASSDRGLAGETQYF.